Each of the 18 T cell receptor beta chains below was sequenced from the same sample in a study of cytomegalovirus exposure and HLA in healthy donors (dated by TCRdb to between 2016 and 2019). Preparation of the library involved the immunoSEQ multiplex PCR assay. For the multiplex PCR, a mixture combining 60 forward primers for TCR Vbeta segments and 13 reverse primers for TCR Jbeta segments was used. This is the immuneACCESS table as TCRdb keeps it, with only in-frame sequences that have V and J called. A part of the clones is gone; compared with another copy, unresolved V genes explain less than half, and the rest is unexplained. Here the sample has 200,000 to 250,000 clones; over 65% occur a single time. The ten largest clones take up under 0.8% of the sample. Sequences were obtained from PBMCs. Source of these receptors: a man aged 18 to 29 in good health and CMV-seronegative.

V and J are TRBV13 and TRBJ1-1; a possible D gene is TRBD1 (5 bases). The V gene lost 2 bases and the J gene lost 8 bases, with 12 bases spanning the gap. CDR1 is PRHDT, CDR2 FYEKMQ, per germline (reference sequence). The CDR3 spans 13 residues. CDR3 in DNA: TGTGCCAGCAGCTTAAGGGGCTGGAAAGAAGCTTTCTTT. Amino acid sequence: CASSLRGWKEAFF.

The J gene is TRBJ1-2, the V gene TRBV11-2; D gene unclear. Germline V gene sequence: CDR1 SGHAT, CDR2 FQNNGV. The CDR3 runs 13 residues. Between the trimmed V and J ends, which lost 1 base and 4 bases, there was a span of 7 bases. This CDR3 reads CASSLGYSYGYTF. CDR3 bases: TGTGCCAGCAGCTTAGGTTACAGCTATGGCTACACCTTC.

J is TRBJ1-1 and V is TRBV27; possibly TRBD1 for D (6 bases). This CDR3 comprises 15 residues. In germline, CDR1 is MNHEY, CDR2 SMNVEV (reference sequence). With 5 bases removed from V and 2 bases from J, the gap between germline ends came to 15 bases. CDR3 loop: CASSIMLGANTEAFF. The CDR3 nucleotides are TGTGCCAGCAGTATCATGCTGGGGGCCAACACTGAAGCTTTCTTT.

The rearrangement joins TRBV30 to TRBJ1-4, with unresolved D. Germline V gene sequence: CDR1 GTSNPN, CDR2 SVGIG (reference sequence). V shed 5 bases and J shed 4 bases, with 11 bases lying between them. This CDR3 region has 13 residues. In DNA form, the CDR3 reads TGTGCCTGGGGAGGACGGAATAATGAAAAACTGTTTTTT. Encoded protein: CAWGGRNNEKLFF.

V is TRBV10-1 and J is TRBJ2-1; maybe TRBD1 (5 bases). V gave up 4 bases and J gave up 4 bases, with 11 bases separating them. CDR3 size: 14 residues. Germline CDR1 reads WNHNN; CDR2 reads SYGVQD (reference sequence). CDR3 sequence: CASSVGDRYNEQFF. CDR3 nucleotides: TGCGCCAGCAGTGTCGGAGACAGATACAATGAGCAGTTCTTC.

This clone was detected only once. The gene calls are TRBV18 and TRBJ1-1; TRBD1 agrees at 7 bases. There are 15 residues in the CDR3. V was clipped by 3 bases and J by 3 bases; unmatched bases: 7. Germline loops: CDR1 KGHSH, CDR2 LQKENI. The CDR3 region has the DNA TGTGCCAGCTCACCGAGAACCACAGGGGACACTGAAGCTTTCTTT. As protein: CASSPRTTGDTEAFF.

The CDR3 region has the DNA TGTGCCAGCTCACCCAAAACAGGCGGCTCCTACAATGAGCAGTTCTTC. It is translated as CASSPKTGGSYNEQFF. The chain carries TRBV18 and TRBJ2-1, with D possibly TRBD1 on 5 matching bases. Per germline, CDR1 KGHSH and CDR2 LQKENI. CDR3 length equals 16 residues. V was clipped by 3 bases and J by 0 bases, with 12 bases between them.

The CDR3 nucleotides are TGCAGCGCTAAGGAGGGTTGGGGGATCGACGAGCAGTACTTC. Protein sequence: CSAKEGWGIDEQYF. V is TRBV29-1 and J is TRBJ2-5; D perhaps matches TRBD2 (6 bases). Gene TRBJ2-7 matches the end of the DNA better, so the J call may be wrong. The CDR3 length is 14 residues. CDR1 SQVTM and CDR2 ANQGSEA come from the germline V gene.

The V gene is TRBV29-1, the J gene TRBJ2-7; a possible D gene is TRBD2 (5 bases). V was pared by 7 bases and J by 2 bases, with 15 bases between. The CDR3 consists of 13 residues. The germline gives CDR1 SQVTM, CDR2 ANQGSEA. CDR3: CSAIEVGTYEQYF. DNA of the CDR3: TGCAGCGCCATCGAGGTCGGGACCTACGAGCAGTACTTC.

V and J are TRBV4-2 and TRBJ1-2; 7 bases align to TRBD1. The junction had 6 bases not matched to a gene; V was cut back by 0 bases and J by 5 bases. There are 15 residues in the CDR3. Germline V gene lookup returns CDR1 LGHNA and CDR2 YNFKEQ. CDR3 protein: CASSQDEGARYGYTF. The CDR3 DNA follows: TGTGCCAGCAGCCAAGATGAGGGGGCTCGGTATGGCTACACCTTC.

This chain links TRBV2 with TRBJ2-1; 13 bases fit TRBD2. The V and J ends lost 10 bases and 0 bases, in that order; junction bases with no gene match: 18. The CDR3 sequence is 20 residues long. The germline CDR1 and CDR2 sequences are SNHLY and FYNNEI. CDR3 region: CATARGFGTSGKSSYNEQFF. As DNA, the CDR3 is TGTGCCACCGCTCGGGGATTCGGGACTAGCGGGAAAAGCTCCTACAATGAGCAGTTCTTC. Based on the CDR3 plus reference TRBV2 and TRBJ2-1, the full variable domain is EPEVTQTPSHQVTQMGQEVILRCVPISNHLYFYWYRQILGQKVEFLVSFYNNEISEKSEIFDDQFSVERPDGSNFTLKIRSTKLEDSAMYFCATARGFGTSGKSSYNEQFFGPGTRLTVL.

This chain links TRBV6-5 with TRBJ2-2, with D maybe TRBD1 (5 bases). The CDR3 is 16 residues long. Trimming took 0 bases from V and 4 from J, leaving 12 bases between them. CDR1 is MNHEY and CDR2 is SVGAGI in the germline V gene. The CDR3 DNA reads as TGTGCCAGCAGTTACTCTCCGACAGCGATCACCGGGGAGCTGTTTTTT. Protein sequence: CASSYSPTAITGELFF.

This clone was detected a few times. Other DNA variants within this sample encode the same CDR3. The chain uses TRBV30 and TRBJ1-5, with a tentative D call TRBD1 (5 bases). Germline V CDR1 and CDR2: GTSNPN, SVGIG (reference sequence). The CDR3 runs to 13 residues. V lost 0 bases to trimming and J lost 2 bases, with 5 bases between them. The DNA of the CDR3 is TGTGCCTGGAGTGTACAGGGCAATCAGCCCCAGCATTTT. Its protein product is CAWSVQGNQPQHF.

The J gene is TRBJ2-1, the V gene TRBV29-1, with TRBD1 as a possible D gene (5 bases). The V gene lost 2 bases and the J gene lost 0 bases, with 11 bases spanning the gap. The CDR3 runs to 15 residues. Germline lookup yields CDR1 SQVTM and CDR2 ANQGSEA. CDR3 in amino acids: CSVERQGGSYNEQFF. CDR3 nucleotides: TGCAGCGTTGAACGGCAGGGTGGCTCCTACAATGAGCAGTTCTTC.

The genes are TRBV10-1 and TRBJ2-3; 12 bases match TRBD1. Looked up from germline, CDR1 is WNHNN and CDR2 is SYGVQD (reference sequence). V shed 6 bases and J 6 bases; nucleotides not matched to a gene: 4. The CDR3 totals 14 residues. The DNA for the CDR3 is TGCGCCAGCAGGGGGACAGGGGGCGCGGATACGCAGTATTTT. Translating it yields CASRGTGGADTQYF.

This clone was counted once. The rearrangement links TRBV18 to TRBJ2-3; D ambiguous. Germline CDR1 KGHSH, CDR2 LQKENI. Between the trimmed V and J ends, which lost 3 bases and 3 bases, there was a span of 10 bases. The CDR3 loop spans 14 amino acids. The CDR3: CASSPKLATDTQYF. The CDR3 bases are TGTGCCAGCTCACCGAAGCTCGCAACAGATACGCAGTATTTT.

The chain is built from TRBV9 and TRBJ2-3; 8 nucleotides align to TRBD2. The CDR3 sequence is 15 residues long. The V gene end was trimmed by 0 bases and the J gene end by 3 bases; junction bases not matched to a gene: 3. Germline CDR1 reads SGDLS; CDR2 reads YYNGEE. In DNA, the CDR3 is TGTGCCAGCAGCGTAGGTCGGGGGGGGACAGATACGCAGTATTTT. Translated: CASSVGRGGTDTQYF.

This clone was seen ten or more times. The CDR3 is CASSELAGNTGELFF. The CDR3 DNA is TGTGCCAGCAGTGAACTAGCGGGGAACACCGGGGAGCTGTTTTTT. The chain employs TRBV6-4 and TRBJ2-2; 9 nucleotides agree with TRBD2. The germline V gene has CDR1 MRHNA and CDR2 SNTAGT. J gave up 1 base and V 3 bases, and 0 bases lay outside the gene matches. The CDR3 runs to 15 residues.